The 29 T cell receptor beta chains in this list originate from one sample, sequenced in a study of T cell repertoires in cytomegalovirus infection. In TCRdb, the reads were re-called with MiXCR into one record per CDR3 protein. The repertoire holds about 160,000 distinct CDR3 sequences, approximately 17% seen once, with over 15% in the top ten. The sample comprised CD8+ T cells from PBMCs. Receptor source: a human donor in good health (CMV status not recorded). Some clones in this sample may be carry-over from other donors' samples.

V gene TRBV7-3 combines with J gene TRBJ2-2; unclear D gene. Germline CDR1 and CDR2: SGHTA and FQGTGA. This CDR3 has 12 residues. The V end was cut by 2 bases, the J end by 7 bases, with 5 bases between. Here the CDR3 DNA reads TGTGCCAGCAGCTTACTTAACGGGGAGCTGTTTTTT. Translating it yields CASSLLNGELFF.

The sample holds a few counts of this clonotype. A junction boundary mismatches the germline segment, possibly from a read error. The chain recombines TRBV4-1 with TRBJ1-4, with a weak D call TRBD1 (6 bases). The CDR3 spans 15 residues. The germline V gene has CDR1 MGHRA and CDR2 YSYEKL. DNA for the CDR3: TGTGCCAGCAGCCGCCGGGACACTTCTAATGAAAAACTGTTTTTT. This codes for CASSRRDTSNEKLFF.

The rearrangement uses TRBV28 and TRBJ1-3, with D perhaps TRBD1 (5 bases). The V end was cut by 5 bases, the J end by 0 bases, with 17 bases between. The CDR3 contains 17 residues. In germline, CDR1 is MDHEN, CDR2 SYDVKM. In DNA form, the CDR3 reads TGTGCCAGCAGTGTATCCGGGACTGACTTCTCTGGAAACACCATATATTTT. Translating it yields CASSVSGTDFSGNTIYF.

This clonotype was found a few times. The chain recombines TRBV11-2 with TRBJ2-1; TRBD2 agrees at 10 bases. V shed 5 bases and J 4 bases; nucleotides not matched to a gene: 5. Germline CDR1 and CDR2: SGHAT and FQNNGV. This CDR3 has 15 residues. CDR3 DNA sequence: TGTGCCAGCAGCAACCTAGCGGGAGAGTACAATGAGCAGTTCTTC. This codes for CASSNLAGEYNEQFF. Looking up the rest from reference TRBV11-2 and TRBJ2-1 gives the full variable domain: EAGVAQSPRYKIIEKRQSVAFWCNPISGHATLYWYQQILGQGPKLLIQFQNNGVVDDSQLPKDRFSAERLKGVDSTLKIQPAKLEDSAVYLCASSNLAGEYNEQFFGPGTRLTVL.

The chain recombines TRBV7-9 with TRBJ2-1; 8 bases align to TRBD1. The CDR3 is 14 amino acids. J gave up 6 bases and V 2 bases, and 3 bases lay outside the gene matches. Germline assignment: CDR1 SEHNR and CDR2 FQNEAQ (reference sequence). The CDR3 DNA reads TGTGCCAGCAGCTTACGAGACAGGGGCAATGAGCAGTTCTTC. Its protein is CASSLRDRGNEQFF. The complete variable domain, with remaining parts taken from reference TRBV7-9 and TRBJ2-1, reads DTGVSQNPRHKITKRGQNVTFRCDPISEHNRLYWYRQTLGQGPEFLTYFQNEAQLEKSRLLSDRFSAERPKGSFSTLEIQRTEQGDSAMYLCASSLRDRGNEQFFGPGTRLTVL.

This clonotype showed up just a few times. V gene TRBV7-2 combines with J gene TRBJ2-7, with D unresolved. The CDR3 is 13 amino acids. CDR1 is SGHTA and CDR2 is FQGNSA in the germline V gene. With 4 bases removed from V and 1 base from J, the gap between germline ends came to 8 bases. DNA of the CDR3: TGTGCCAGCAGCTCCGGTTGGTCCTACGAGCAGTACTTC. Residues: CASSSGWSYEQYF.

This clonotype was counted a few times. The chain links TRBV29-1 to TRBJ2-1; 9 nucleotides align to TRBD2. The CDR3 contains 14 residues. Germline V lookup: CDR1 SQVTM, CDR2 ANQGSEA. The V gene end was trimmed by 1 base and the J gene end by 9 bases; junction bases not matched to a gene: 7. In DNA, the CDR3 is TGCAGCGTTGAAGGGCGGGGGGGCATCAGTGAGCAGTTCTTC. Residues: CSVEGRGGISEQFF.

This clonotype came up a few times. The genes are TRBV7-9 and TRBJ2-1; 7 bases are shared with TRBD2. The V and J ends lost 6 bases and 4 bases, in that order; junction bases with no gene match: 3. The germline V gene encodes CDR1 SEHNR and CDR2 FQNEAQ (reference sequence). The CDR3 spans 13 residues. CDR3 amino acids: CASRPSGYNEQFF. The CDR3 DNA sequence: TGTGCCAGCAGACCTAGCGGTTACAATGAGCAGTTCTTC.

The chain carries TRBV29-1 and TRBJ2-2, with D perhaps matching TRBD2 (6 bases). CDR1 SQVTM and CDR2 ANQGSEA come from the germline V gene. The CDR3 sequence is 12 residues long. V shed 4 bases and J shed 7 bases, with 10 bases lying between them. CDR3 in amino acids: CSVGGVFGELFF. CDR3 nucleotide sequence: TGCAGCGTTGGGGGGGTCTTCGGGGAGCTGTTTTTT.

There are many counts of this clonotype. The chain is built from TRBV6-5 and TRBJ1-1; no firm D call. In germline, CDR1 is MNHEY, CDR2 SVGAGI. This CDR3 is 15 amino acids long. Trimming took 2 bases from V and 0 from J, leaving 10 bases between them. The CDR3 sequence: CASSYTRQLNTEAFF. The CDR3 DNA reads TGTGCCAGCAGTTACACCCGGCAACTGAACACTGAAGCTTTCTTT.

This clonotype was seen more than once but under ten times. The chain recombines TRBV4-1 with TRBJ1-1; TRBD1 might be the D (5 bases). The germline gives CDR1 MGHRA, CDR2 YSYEKL. V gave up 1 base and J gave up 0 bases, with 9 bases separating them. This CDR3 is 15 amino acids long. The CDR3 DNA follows: TGCGCCAGCAGCCAAGTATGGGGGGTGAACACTGAAGCTTTCTTT. Its translation is CASSQVWGVNTEAFF.

This clonotype was seen only a few times. The CDR3 loop reads CASGGREKLFF. CDR3 nucleotides: TGTGCCAGCGGTGGACGAGAAAAACTGTTTTTT. This chain joins TRBV9 and TRBJ1-4; unclear D gene. The CDR3 covers 11 residues. Trimming took off 7 bases at V and 8 bases at J, with 9 bases between the two ends. Germline CDR1 reads SGDLS; CDR2 reads YYNGEE.

This clonotype was detected a few times. The V gene is TRBV28, the J gene TRBJ1-1; no clear D. V shed 5 bases and J shed 2 bases, with 6 bases lying between them. This CDR3 has 12 residues. Germline CDR1 is MDHEN and CDR2 is SYDVKM. This CDR3 reads CASSDANTEAFF. In DNA, the CDR3 is TGTGCCAGCAGTGACGCCAACACTGAAGCTTTCTTT.

The gene calls are TRBV2 and TRBJ2-1; D possibly corresponds to TRBD1 (6 bases). Germline V gene data show CDR1 as SNHLY and CDR2 as FYNNEI. With 4 bases removed from V and 5 bases from J, the gap between germline ends came to 9 bases. The CDR3 is 13 amino acids. The CDR3 protein is CASSVRGNNEQFF. CDR3 in DNA: TGTGCCAGCAGTGTGAGGGGGAACAATGAGCAGTTCTTC. Together with reference TRBV2 and TRBJ2-1, the CDR3 gives the full variable domain: EPEVTQTPSHQVTQMGQEVILRCVPISNHLYFYWYRQILGQKVEFLVSFYNNEISEKSEIFDDQFSVERPDGSNFTLKIRSTKLEDSAMYFCASSVRGNNEQFFGPGTRLTVL.

The DNA of the CDR3 is TGTGCCAGCAGCATGTTCTCTGGCAATGAGCAGTTCTTC. It is translated as CASSMFSGNEQFF. The genes are TRBV6-2 or TRBV6-3 and TRBJ2-1, with D unclear. This CDR3 has 13 amino acids. In germline, CDR1 is MNHEY, CDR2 SVGEGT. V lost 6 bases, J lost 6 bases, and 12 bases lay in between.

This clonotype was observed a few times. The chain couples TRBV25-1 to TRBJ1-6; D ambiguous. The germline CDR1 and CDR2 sequences are MGHDK and SYGVNS. This CDR3 comprises 16 residues. Trimming removed 3 bases at V and 7 bases at J, with 16 bases between. CDR3 sequence (DNA): TGTGCCAGCAGTGAGGGTGGCAAGGGCCCAAATTCACCCCTCCACTTT. Encoded protein: CASSEGGKGPNSPLHF.

The V gene is TRBV14, the J gene TRBJ2-3, with TRBD2 matching 11 bases. The CDR3 is 16 residues long. CDR1 is SGHDN and CDR2 is FVKESK in the germline V gene. The J segment lost 5 bases and the V segment lost 4 bases, leaving 8 bases of the junction unmatched. CDR3 sequence: CASSRFSGRGEDTQYF. The CDR3 bases are TGTGCCAGCAGCCGCTTTAGCGGGAGGGGTGAAGATACGCAGTATTTT.

For this clonotype: A much more abundant neighbour one base away suggests this may be a read error. The chain joins TRBV7-9 to TRBJ2-7; no clear D. This CDR3 comprises 13 residues. V gave up 2 bases and J gave up 3 bases, with 8 bases separating them. Germline CDR1 is SEHNR and CDR2 is FQNEAQ (reference sequence). CDR3 in DNA: TGTGCCAGCAGCTTACAAGACGGCTACGAGCAGTACTTC. Translated: CASSLQDGYEQYF.

In its sample, this clonotype was seen a few times. This chain links TRBV5-4 with TRBJ2-3; D gene unclear. Trimming pared 4 bases from V and 2 bases from J, leaving 5 bases between. The CDR3 is 12 residues long. Germline V gene sequence: CDR1 SGHNT, CDR2 YYREEE (reference sequence). This CDR3 is CASSHNTDTQYF. CDR3 DNA: TGTGCCAGCAGCCACAACACAGATACGCAGTATTTT.

This clonotype was recorded a few times. This sequence joins TRBV10-3 and TRBJ2-3; perhaps TRBD2 as D (6 bases). The germline V and J ends were trimmed by 2 bases and 5 bases, with 17 bases remaining between them. This CDR3 spans 16 amino acids. Looked up from germline, CDR1 is ENHRY and CDR2 is SYGVKD. CDR3 nucleotides: TGTGCCATCAGTGAGGATGAAGGAGGGGCGAAAGATACGCAGTATTTT. Translation: CAISEDEGGAKDTQYF.

The gene calls are TRBV27 and TRBJ2-7, with D perhaps TRBD2 (6 bases). The CDR3 is made up of 18 amino acids. Germline V CDR1 and CDR2: MNHEY, SMNVEV (reference sequence). V dropped 3 bases and J dropped 4 bases, with 25 bases sitting between them. The CDR3 DNA sequence: TGTGCCAGCAGTTTCTTAGCGGCTAGTCCCGCTGTGGGTTACGAGCAGTACTTC. The encoded protein is CASSFLAASPAVGYEQYF.

The rearrangement uses TRBV18 and TRBJ2-7; D possibly corresponds to TRBD1 (6 bases). This CDR3 comprises 14 residues. The germline CDR1 and CDR2 sequences are KGHSH and LQKENI. The V and J ends lost 3 bases and 5 bases respectively, with 14 bases between them. This chain's CDR3 is CASSPGQGPHEQYF. CDR3 in DNA: TGTGCCAGCTCACCCGGCCAGGGGCCCCACGAGCAGTACTTC.

This clonotype was seen a few times. The V and J genes are TRBV3-1 and TRBJ1-1, with TRBD1 as a possible D gene (5 bases). Per germline, CDR1 LGHDT and CDR2 YNNKEL (reference sequence). V lost 6 bases and J 0 bases, leaving 8 bases between the germline ends. This CDR3 region has 13 residues. CDR3: CASSDSMNTEAFF. The CDR3 nucleotides read TGTGCCAGCAGTGACAGCATGAACACTGAAGCTTTCTTT.

This clonotype has only a few counts. The V call is TRBV6-1, the J call TRBJ2-7; D possibly matches TRBD1 or TRBD2 (6 bases each). CDR1 is MNHNS, CDR2 SASEGT, per germline. The CDR3 is 13 residues long. V was pared by 11 bases and J by 2 bases, with 16 bases between. DNA for the CDR3: TGTGCCTGGACGGGGGCTTGGGCCTACGAGCAGTACTTC. Protein sequence: CAWTGAWAYEQYF.

The chain recombines TRBV6-2 or TRBV6-3 with TRBJ1-5; D not resolved. Trimming took 1 base from V and 4 from J, leaving 11 bases between them. Germline V gene data show CDR1 as MNHEY and CDR2 as SVGEGT. The CDR3 has 15 residues. The CDR3 sequence is CASSYFSTSNQPQHF. As DNA, the CDR3 is TGTGCCAGCAGTTACTTCTCTACAAGTAATCAGCCCCAGCATTTT.

In this sample, this clonotype turned up a few times. The chain uses TRBV7-6 and TRBJ2-1; D might be TRBD2 (6 bases). This CDR3 spans 13 amino acids. Germline V CDR1 and CDR2: SGHVS, FNYEAQ. V was shortened by 5 bases and J by 5 bases, with 10 bases between the two germline ends. Here the CDR3 reads CASSPGGDNEQFF. The CDR3 DNA follows: TGTGCCAGCAGCCCCGGGGGAGACAATGAGCAGTTCTTC.

The chain recombines TRBV7-8 with TRBJ2-3; tentatively, D is TRBD2 (8 bases). V lost 5 bases and J 4 bases, leaving 25 bases between the germline ends. Germline V lookup: CDR1 SGHVS, CDR2 FQNEAQ. The CDR3 has 18 residues. The DNA for the CDR3 is TGTGCCAGCAGCGTATGGGGGAGGGGGCGGGAGGTCCCAGATACGCAGTATTTT. Its protein is CASSVWGRGREVPDTQYF.

The chain couples TRBV7-2 to TRBJ2-3; D is tentatively TRBD1 or TRBD2 (5 bases each). The CDR3 loop spans 15 amino acids. CDR1 is SGHTA and CDR2 is FQGNSA in the germline V gene. Trimming removed 5 bases at V and 4 bases at J, with 16 bases between. The CDR3 is CASSRDLGEPDTQYF. CDR3 coding DNA: TGTGCCAGCAGCCGGGACCTTGGAGAGCCAGATACGCAGTATTTT.

This clonotype has just a few counts. The V and J genes are TRBV28 and TRBJ2-7; a weak D match, TRBD1 (5 bases). The CDR3 totals 15 residues. The germline CDR1 and CDR2 sequences are MDHEN and SYDVKM. The ends were cut back, 5 bases at V and 3 bases at J, with 17 bases in the middle. CDR3 loop: CASSPTTAKDYEQYF. The CDR3 nucleotides are TGTGCCAGCAGTCCAACGACAGCGAAAGACTACGAGCAGTACTTC.